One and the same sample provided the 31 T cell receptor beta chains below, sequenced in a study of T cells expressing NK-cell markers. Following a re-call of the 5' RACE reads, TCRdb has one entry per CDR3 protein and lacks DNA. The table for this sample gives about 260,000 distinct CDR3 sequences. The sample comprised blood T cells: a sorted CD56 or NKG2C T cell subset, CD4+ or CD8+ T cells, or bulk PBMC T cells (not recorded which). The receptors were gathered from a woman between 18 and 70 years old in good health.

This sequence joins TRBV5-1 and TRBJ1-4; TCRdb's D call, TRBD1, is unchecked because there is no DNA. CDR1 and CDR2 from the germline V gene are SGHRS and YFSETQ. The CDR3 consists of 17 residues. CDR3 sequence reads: CASSRTGGLATNEKLFF.

The CDR3 loop reads CSAPWTSGRNIQYF. The chain combines TRBV20-1 with TRBJ2-4; TCRdb reports TRBD2, a call that lacks DNA to check it against. This CDR3 spans 14 amino acids. Germline V gene lookup returns CDR1 DFQATT and CDR2 SNEGSKA (reference sequence).

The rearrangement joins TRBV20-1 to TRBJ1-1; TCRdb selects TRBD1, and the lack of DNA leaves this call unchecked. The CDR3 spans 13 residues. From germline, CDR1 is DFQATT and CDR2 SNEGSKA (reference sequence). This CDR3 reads CSAREGGPPGAFF.

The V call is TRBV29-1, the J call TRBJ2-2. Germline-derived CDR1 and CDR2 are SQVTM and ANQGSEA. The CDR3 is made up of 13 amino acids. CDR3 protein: CSVGLWNTGELFF.

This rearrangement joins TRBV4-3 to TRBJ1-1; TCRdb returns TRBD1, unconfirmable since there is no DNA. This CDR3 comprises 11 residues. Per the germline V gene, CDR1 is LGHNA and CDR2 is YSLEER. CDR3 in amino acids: CASRSTGVAFF.

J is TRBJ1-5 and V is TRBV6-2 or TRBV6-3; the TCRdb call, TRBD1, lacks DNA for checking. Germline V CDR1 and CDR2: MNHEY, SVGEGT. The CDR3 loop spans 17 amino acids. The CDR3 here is CASSRATDRNSNQPQHF.

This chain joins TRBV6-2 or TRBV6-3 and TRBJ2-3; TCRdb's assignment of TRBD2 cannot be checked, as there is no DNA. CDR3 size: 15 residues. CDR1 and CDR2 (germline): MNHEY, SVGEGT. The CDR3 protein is CASSPRGVSTDTQYF.

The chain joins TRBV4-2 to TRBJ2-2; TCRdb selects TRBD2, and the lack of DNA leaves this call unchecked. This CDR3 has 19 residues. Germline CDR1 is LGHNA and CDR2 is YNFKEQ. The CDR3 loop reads CASSQFLPSRFESTGELFF.

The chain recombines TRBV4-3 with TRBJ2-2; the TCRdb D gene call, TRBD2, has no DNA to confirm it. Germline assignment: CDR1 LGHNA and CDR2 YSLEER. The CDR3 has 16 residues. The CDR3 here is CASSLAGTRGGRELFF.

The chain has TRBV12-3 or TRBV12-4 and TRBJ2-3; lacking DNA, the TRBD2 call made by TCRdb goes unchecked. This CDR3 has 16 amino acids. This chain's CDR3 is CASSLGPSGGTDTQYF.

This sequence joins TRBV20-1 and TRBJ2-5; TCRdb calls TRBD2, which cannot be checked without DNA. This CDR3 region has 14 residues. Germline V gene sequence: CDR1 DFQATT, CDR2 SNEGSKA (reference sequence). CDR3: CSARGLADKKPQYF.

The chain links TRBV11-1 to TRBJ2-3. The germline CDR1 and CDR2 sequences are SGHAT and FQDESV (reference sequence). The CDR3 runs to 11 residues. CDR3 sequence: CASSLAEEQHF.

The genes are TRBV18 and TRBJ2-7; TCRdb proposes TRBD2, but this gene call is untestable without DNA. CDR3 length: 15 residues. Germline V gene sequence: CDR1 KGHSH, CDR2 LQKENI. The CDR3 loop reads CASSPWASGRGEQYF.

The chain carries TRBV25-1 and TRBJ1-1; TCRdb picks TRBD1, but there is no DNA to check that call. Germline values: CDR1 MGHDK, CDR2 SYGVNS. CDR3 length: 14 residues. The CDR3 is CASSPPGENTEAFF.

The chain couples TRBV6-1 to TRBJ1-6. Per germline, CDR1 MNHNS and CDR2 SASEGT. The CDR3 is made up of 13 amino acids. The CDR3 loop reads CATHAAQNSPLHF.

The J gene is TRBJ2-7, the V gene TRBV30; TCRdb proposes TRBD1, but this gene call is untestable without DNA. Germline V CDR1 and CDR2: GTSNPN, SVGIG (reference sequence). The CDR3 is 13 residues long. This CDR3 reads CAWSVRGYYEQYF.

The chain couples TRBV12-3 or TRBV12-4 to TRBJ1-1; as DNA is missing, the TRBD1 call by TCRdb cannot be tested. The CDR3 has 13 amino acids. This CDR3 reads CASSLPPSAEAFF.

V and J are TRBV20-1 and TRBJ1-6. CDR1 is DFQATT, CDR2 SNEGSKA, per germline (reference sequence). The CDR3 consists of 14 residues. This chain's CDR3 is CSARLDRVNSPLHF.

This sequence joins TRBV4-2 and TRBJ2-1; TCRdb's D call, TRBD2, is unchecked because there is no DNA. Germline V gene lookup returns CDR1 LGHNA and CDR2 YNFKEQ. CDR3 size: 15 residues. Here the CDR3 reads CASSQEGGSQDRQFF.

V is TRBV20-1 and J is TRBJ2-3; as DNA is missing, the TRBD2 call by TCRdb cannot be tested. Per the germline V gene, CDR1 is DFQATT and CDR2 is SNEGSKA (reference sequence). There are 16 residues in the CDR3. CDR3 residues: CSASGLAGFYTDTQYF.

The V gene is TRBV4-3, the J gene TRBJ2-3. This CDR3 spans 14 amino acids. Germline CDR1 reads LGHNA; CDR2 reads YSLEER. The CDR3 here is CASSQDVGYDTQYF.

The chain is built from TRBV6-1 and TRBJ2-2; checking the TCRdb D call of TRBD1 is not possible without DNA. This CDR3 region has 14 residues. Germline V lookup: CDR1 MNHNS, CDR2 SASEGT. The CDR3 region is CATAETGTTGELFF.

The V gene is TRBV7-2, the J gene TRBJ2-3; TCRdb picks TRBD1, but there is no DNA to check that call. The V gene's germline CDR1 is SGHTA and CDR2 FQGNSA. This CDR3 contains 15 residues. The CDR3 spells CASSLLGQSADTQYF.

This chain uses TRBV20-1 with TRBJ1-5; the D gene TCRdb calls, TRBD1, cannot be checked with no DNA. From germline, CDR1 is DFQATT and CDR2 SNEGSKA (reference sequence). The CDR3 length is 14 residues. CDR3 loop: CSARAGTGGQPQHF.

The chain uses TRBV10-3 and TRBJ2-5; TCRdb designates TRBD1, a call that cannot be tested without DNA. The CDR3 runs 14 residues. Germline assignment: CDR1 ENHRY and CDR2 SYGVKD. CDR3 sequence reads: CAIRQDRGGETQYF.

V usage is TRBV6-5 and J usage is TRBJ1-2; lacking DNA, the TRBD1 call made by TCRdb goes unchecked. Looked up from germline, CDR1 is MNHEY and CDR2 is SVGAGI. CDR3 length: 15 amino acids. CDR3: CASSFTGGIDYGYTF.

CDR3 sequence: CASSVALGTAQETQYF. This chain connects TRBV9 to TRBJ2-5; checking the TCRdb D call of TRBD1 is not possible without DNA. This CDR3 is built from 16 residues. Per germline, CDR1 SGDLS and CDR2 YYNGEE.

The chain's CDR3 is CSARDSAPTQYEQYF. The chain employs TRBV20-1 and TRBJ2-7; no DNA is available, so the TRBD1 call from TCRdb remains unchecked. Germline V gives CDR1 DFQATT, CDR2 SNEGSKA (reference sequence). The CDR3 extends over 15 amino acids.

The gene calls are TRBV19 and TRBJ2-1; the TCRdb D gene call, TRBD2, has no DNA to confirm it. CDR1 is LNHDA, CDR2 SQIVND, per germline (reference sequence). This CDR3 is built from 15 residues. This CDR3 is CASSISGRAYNEQFF.

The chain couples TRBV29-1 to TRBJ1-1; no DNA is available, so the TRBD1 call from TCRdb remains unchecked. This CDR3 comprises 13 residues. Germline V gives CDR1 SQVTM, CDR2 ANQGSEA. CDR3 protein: CSGQTGKGTEAFF. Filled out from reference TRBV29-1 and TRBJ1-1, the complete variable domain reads SAVISQKPSRDICQRGTSLTIQCQVDSQVTMMFWYRQQPGQSLTLIATANQGSEATYESGFVIDKFPISRPNLTFSTLTVSNMSPEDSSIYLCSGQTGKGTEAFFGQGTRLTVV.

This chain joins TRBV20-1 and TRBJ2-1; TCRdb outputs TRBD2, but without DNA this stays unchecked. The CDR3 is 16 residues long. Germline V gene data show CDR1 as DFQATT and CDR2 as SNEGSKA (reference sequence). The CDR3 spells CSARASGSMGYNEQFF.